The 25 T cell receptor beta chains listed next were all sequenced from one sample in a study of primary melanoma T cells and metastatic recurrence. The data were produced by immunoSEQ multiplex PCR, yet TCRdb's version contains in-frame clones alone and is incomplete. The data contain 250 to 350 clones, about nine tenths of them singletons. Sequences were obtained from melanoma tumor tissue. The receptors shown here come from a human donor with melanoma.

This chain uses TRBV1 with TRBJ2-2; TRBD2 reflects the table's D call only, with no check against the DNA. TRBV1 is marked as a pseudogene. There are 18 residues in the CDR3. As DNA, the CDR3 is TGCGCCAGCAGCCAGGTGGGACTAGCGGGTTCCGACACCGGGGAGCTGTTTTTT. Translating it yields CASSQVGLAGSDTGELFF.

Notes on this clone: The DNA contains a base that is ambiguous or unread; its residue becomes X. The rearrangement uses TRBV12-5 and TRBJ1-2; tentatively, D is TRBD1 (5 bases). CDR3 size: 13 residues. Between the trimmed V and J ends, which lost 7 bases and 8 bases, there was a span of 17 bases. Germline CDR1 reads LGHNT; CDR2 reads FRNRAP. The CDR3 is CASXQGTTGGYTF. The CDR3 bases are TGTGCTAGTGRTCAAGGGACTACGGGCGGCTACACCTTC.

The chain recombines TRBV18 with TRBJ2-3, with 8 bases lining up with TRBD1. Germline CDR1 reads KGHSH; CDR2 reads LQKENI. This CDR3 has 13 residues. Trimming at V came to 5 bases and at J to 6 bases, leaving 4 bases not matched to a gene. The CDR3 region has the DNA TGTGCCAGCTCAAACCGACAGGGGGATACGCAGTATTTT. Protein: CASSNRQGDTQYF.

The CDR3 sequence: CASSIRVRTGELFF. The DNA for the CDR3 is TGTGCCAGTAGTATCCGGGTTAGAACCGGGGAGCTGTTTTTT. This chain joins TRBV19 and TRBJ2-2; D call uncertain. Germline CDR1 is LNHDA and CDR2 is SQIVND (reference sequence). This CDR3 region has 14 residues. V was shortened by 3 bases and J by 5 bases, with 10 bases between the two germline ends.

The chain recombines TRBV6-8 with TRBJ2-5, with D unclear. Germline lookup yields CDR1 MNHGY and CDR2 SAAAGT. The V end lost 4 bases, the J end lost 3 bases, and 6 bases lay between the germline ends. The CDR3 is 12 amino acids. For the CDR3, the DNA is TGTGCCAGCAGTTCTGTGGAAGAGACCCAGTACTTC. Translated: CASSSVEETQYF.

The V gene is TRBV14, the J gene TRBJ1-1, with TRBD1 matching 8 bases. Unmatched junction bases numbered 5, after V lost 4 bases and J lost 4 bases. From germline, CDR1 is SGHDN and CDR2 FVKESK. This CDR3 is 14 amino acids long. Here the CDR3 reads CASSRQGRATEAFF. In DNA form, the CDR3 reads TGTGCCAGCAGCCGACAGGGGAGGGCCACTGAAGCTTTCTTT.

This chain connects TRBV28 to TRBJ2-7; 13 positions match TRBD2. The CDR3 is made up of 15 amino acids. Germline V gene data show CDR1 as MDHEN and CDR2 as SYDVKM. Trimming cost V 5 bases and J 9 bases; bases outside gene matches: 10. CDR3 loop: CASSPAGTSGKVQYF. In DNA form, the CDR3 reads TGTGCCAGCAGTCCCGCCGGGACTAGCGGGAAGGTGCAGTACTTC.

V usage is TRBV19 and J usage is TRBJ2-6; no clear D. Trimming took off 6 bases at V and 0 bases at J, with 12 bases between the two ends. CDR1 is LNHDA, CDR2 SQIVND, per germline (reference sequence). This CDR3 is 16 amino acids long. For the CDR3, the DNA is TGTGCCAGTAGCCATCAACAGCGCTCTGGGGCCAACGTCCTGACTTTC. This translates into CASSHQQRSGANVLTF.

The chain links TRBV5-1 to TRBJ1-1, with D perhaps matching TRBD1 (6 bases). Germline loops: CDR1 SGHRS, CDR2 YFSETQ. V shed 4 bases and J shed 4 bases, with 14 bases lying between them. The CDR3 is made up of 14 amino acids. The CDR3 region has the DNA TGCGCCAGCAGCCAGCCCGCAGGGGCCACTGAAGCTTTCTTT. Protein sequence: CASSQPAGATEAFF.

For this clone: A read error may produce the germline difference seen at one junction end. The rearrangement links TRBV19 to TRBJ2-5; D might be TRBD2 (6 bases). Germline V gives CDR1 LNHDA, CDR2 SQIVND (reference sequence). The CDR3 sequence is 13 residues long. CDR3 bases: TGTGTCAGTAGTGCCGATGGGGGGGAGACCCAGTACTTC. It specifies CVSSADGGETQYF.

This chain joins TRBV23-1 and TRBJ1-2, with a possible D match to TRBD1 (5 bases). TRBV23-1 is marked as an open reading frame, function uncertain. V dropped 6 bases and J dropped 4 bases, with 15 bases sitting between them. This CDR3 has 14 residues. The CDR3 DNA follows: TGCGCCAGCAGAGTAGAAGGGGAGGGCTATGGCTACACCTTC. Translation: CASRVEGEGYGYTF.

This clone was seen just once. This chain uses TRBV29-1 with TRBJ1-1; D unclear. V lost 0 bases and J 10 bases, leaving 18 bases between the germline ends. There are 14 residues in the CDR3. Germline V gives CDR1 SQVTM, CDR2 ANQGSEA. The CDR3 loop is CSVEEGLPGRGAFF. The DNA of the CDR3 is TGCAGCGTTGAAGAGGGCCTACCAGGCAGAGGAGCTTTCTTT.

The chain employs TRBV19 and TRBJ2-5; TRBD1 matches 8 bases. The germline gives CDR1 LNHDA, CDR2 SQIVND (reference sequence). The V segment lost 4 bases and the J segment 1 base; nucleotides outside the gene matches: 5. CDR3 length equals 15 residues. The CDR3 sequence is CASSTWTGSQETQYF. Written as DNA, the CDR3 is TGTGCCAGTAGTACCTGGACAGGGTCCCAAGAGACCCAGTACTTC. Together with reference TRBV19 and TRBJ2-5, the CDR3 gives the full variable domain: DGGITQSPKYLFRKEGQNVTLSCEQNLNHDAMYWYRQDPGQGLRLIYYSQIVNDFQKGDIAEGYSVSREKKESFPLTVTSAQKNPTAFYLCASSTWTGSQETQYFGPGTRLLVL.

The chain combines TRBV6-8 with TRBJ2-5; perhaps TRBD1 as D (6 bases). V gave up 5 bases and J gave up 10 bases, with 23 bases separating them. Germline V gives CDR1 MNHGY, CDR2 SAAAGT. The CDR3 has 15 residues. The CDR3 reads CASSREYRAAGDQYF. The CDR3 nucleotides are TGTGCCAGCAGTCGAGAGTACAGGGCGGCTGGTGACCAGTACTTC.

The chain is built from TRBV28 and TRBJ1-2; D is unresolved. V was trimmed by 5 bases and J by 4 bases, leaving 14 bases between them. CDR1 and CDR2 (germline): MDHEN, SYDVKM. The CDR3 loop spans 14 amino acids. CDR3 nucleotides: TGTGCCAGCAGTAGGACCGGCAATCCCTATGGCTACACCTTC. It encodes CASSRTGNPYGYTF.

The CDR3 region is CASSRQGSGTQYF. The CDR3 DNA reads TGTGCCAGCAGTCGACAGGGTTCGGGTACGCAGTATTTT. The chain employs TRBV28 and TRBJ2-3, with TRBD1 matching 7 bases. V dropped 5 bases and J dropped 8; count of bases not matched to a gene: 7. The CDR3 totals 13 residues. The germline V gene encodes CDR1 MDHEN and CDR2 SYDVKM.

This sequence joins TRBV7-6 and TRBJ1-1; 8 bases are a match to TRBD1. The junction had 9 bases not matched to a gene; V was cut back by 5 bases and J by 4 bases. This CDR3 contains 15 residues. Germline values: CDR1 SGHVS, CDR2 FNYEAQ. CDR3 in DNA: TGTGCCAGCAGCATTGGGCAGGGGGCGCGCACTGAAGCTTTCTTT. Translating it yields CASSIGQGARTEAFF.

The chain combines TRBV19 with TRBJ2-3, with 7 bases aligning to TRBD2. The length of the CDR3 is 15 residues. V lost 5 bases and J lost 3; bases outside the gene matches: 8. The germline V gene encodes CDR1 LNHDA and CDR2 SQIVND (reference sequence). CDR3 region: CASSEAGRSTDTQYF. The CDR3 DNA sequence: TGTGCCAGTAGTGAAGCGGGACGGAGTACAGATACGCAGTATTTT.

This rearrangement joins TRBV19 to TRBJ2-6; D gene uncertain. The CDR3 spans 15 residues. Looked up from germline, CDR1 is LNHDA and CDR2 is SQIVND (reference sequence). The ends were cut back, 6 bases at V and 0 bases at J, with 9 bases in the middle. For the CDR3, the DNA is TGTGCCAGTAGCCCCGACAACTCTGGGGCCAACGTCCTGACTTTC. Amino acid sequence: CASSPDNSGANVLTF. Complete variable domain (other parts from reference TRBV19 and TRBJ2-6): DGGITQSPKYLFRKEGQNVTLSCEQNLNHDAMYWYRQDPGQGLRLIYYSQIVNDFQKGDIAEGYSVSREKKESFPLTVTSAQKNPTAFYLCASSPDNSGANVLTFGAGSRLTVL.

In this sample, this clone turned up once. The V and J genes are TRBV6-8 and TRBJ1-5; no clear D. This CDR3 spans 13 amino acids. V lost 7 bases, J lost 0 bases, and 7 bases lay in between. Germline CDR1 reads MNHGY; CDR2 reads SAAAGT. The chain's CDR3 is CASKRNSNQPQHF. The CDR3 nucleotides are TGTGCCAGCAAGCGAAATAGCAATCAGCCCCAGCATTTT.

The V and J genes are TRBV11-3 and TRBJ1-1; TRBD1 might be the D (5 bases). CDR1 is SGHNT, CDR2 YENEEA, per germline. The CDR3 covers 14 residues. Trimming took 2 bases from V and 4 from J, leaving 11 bases between them. The CDR3 region has the DNA TGTGCCAGCAGCTTATTTGGGGGGGTCACTGAAGCTTTCTTT. Translated: CASSLFGGVTEAFF.

The rearrangement uses TRBV19 and TRBJ2-2, with no clear D. The germline V gene encodes CDR1 LNHDA and CDR2 SQIVND (reference sequence). CDR3 length equals 16 residues. V was cut by 4 bases and J by 5 bases, with 17 bases left in between. As DNA, the CDR3 is TGTGCCAGTAGTAACCGAGGAACGGTCAATACCGGGGAGCTGTTTTTT. Its translation is CASSNRGTVNTGELFF.

This clone was seen once. V is TRBV18 and J is TRBJ2-3; possible D gene TRBD1, 6 bases. The CDR3 has 17 amino acids. V gave up 2 bases and J gave up 2 bases, with 17 bases separating them. Germline CDR1 reads KGHSH; CDR2 reads LQKENI. CDR3 loop: CASSPADRFVNTDTQYF. The CDR3, as DNA: TGTGCCAGCTCACCAGCCGACAGGTTCGTTAACACAGATACGCAGTATTTT.

This clone showed up just once. V is TRBV29-1 and J is TRBJ2-5; TRBD1 aligns across 8 bases. V lost 5 bases and J lost 7; bases outside the gene matches: 9. The CDR3 is 13 amino acids. CDR1 is SQVTM and CDR2 is ANQGSEA in the germline V gene. Here the CDR3 reads CSVSTDGQGTQYF. CDR3 in DNA: TGCAGCGTTTCGACGGATGGACAGGGGACCCAGTACTTC.

This chain connects TRBV4-1 to TRBJ1-4; D gene ambiguous. This CDR3 spans 17 amino acids. The germline V gene encodes CDR1 MGHRA and CDR2 YSYEKL. Trimming stripped 0 bases from V and 4 bases from J, with 15 bases between. The CDR3 loop reads CASSQDYRSTGNEKLFF. The CDR3 bases are TGCGCCAGCAGCCAAGACTACAGATCCACGGGTAATGAAAAACTGTTTTTT.